Listed below are T cell receptor beta chains from one sample, sequenced in a study of shared clonotypes between healthy human individuals. TCRdb's copy holds only in-frame clones and misses some; the assay was immunoSEQ multiplex PCR. Of 760,000 or so clones in the sample, around 96% were seen once. Material: naive CD8+ T cells sorted from blood. The receptors were sampled from a man aged 30 to 45 in good health. CDR3s include the opening cysteine and the closing phenylalanine or tryptophan. D genes are given only for firm matches. The size entry is marked missing in some rows and otherwise reads once, few, many or a size class.

>-|TRBD2|17|TRBJ2-1|TRBV27
TGTGCCAGCAGTCCGGTCTGGCGGGAGGACTCCTACAATGAGCAGTTCTTC
CASSPVWREDSYNEQFF
>-|-|16|TRBJ1-4|TRBV2
TGTGCCAGCAGTGGTGGGACGGGTGCAACTAATGAAAAACTGTTTTTT
CASSGGTGATNEKLFF
>-|TRBD1|14|TRBJ2-7|TRBV29-1
TGCAGCGTTGCCTCCGGGACAGGGGGCGACGAGCAGTACTTC
CSVASGTGGDEQYF
>once|TRBD2|15|TRBJ2-7|TRBV19
TGTGCCAGTAGTAGGCGACTAGCGGAAACCTACGAGCAGTACTTC
CASSRRLAETYEQYF
>-|-|14|TRBJ2-2|TRBV7-9
TGTGCCAGCAGCAGGGAAACGAACACCGGGGAGCTGTTTTTT
CASSRETNTGELFF
>-|TRBD1|14|TRBJ2-7|TRBV7-6
TGTGCCAGCAGCTCGGGGACAGGGTACTACGAGCAGTACTTC
CASSSGTGYYEQYF
>-|TRBD2|16|TRBJ2-3|TRBV7-2
TGTGCCAGCAGCACCCGATCTAGCGGGAGCACAGATACGCAGTATTTT
CASSTRSSGSTDTQYF
>-|-|17|TRBJ2-2|TRBV7-9
TGTGCCAGCAGCCTGCCTGTTAGGCTAGCTGGAACCGGGGAGCTGTTTTTT
CASSLPVRLAGTGELFF
>-|-|15|TRBJ2-7|TRBV7-9
TGTGCCAGCAGCTTCCGGGACACAAAATCCTACGAGCAGTACTTC
CASSFRDTKSYEQYF
>-|-|12|TRBJ1-1|TRBV29-1
TGCAGCGTCATTTTAATGAACACTGAAGCTTTCTTT
CSVILMNTEAFF
>-|-|15|TRBJ2-7|TRBV7-9
TGTGCCAGCAGCCCAACAGGGACTCGAAACTACGAGCAGTACTTC
CASSPTGTRNYEQYF
>-|TRBD1|16|TRBJ1-2|TRBV11-2
TGTGCCAGCAGCTTAGATTTCTGGGACAGGGGGCATGGCTACACCTTC
CASSLDFWDRGHGYTF
>-|-|17|TRBJ1-5|TRBV19
TGTGCCAGTAGTATCGTATCCGGGGAAGATAGCAATCAGCCCCAGCATTTT
CASSIVSGEDSNQPQHF
>-|TRBD1|13|TRBJ2-2|TRBV14
TGTGCCAGCGGGACAGGGATGTCCGGGGAGCTGTTTTTT
CASGTGMSGELFF
>once|-|17|TRBJ2-7|TRBV28
TGTGCCAGCAGTTTTGGACAGGCCCCGGGACTAGCCTACGAGCAGTACTTC
CASSFGQAPGLAYEQYF
>-|-|12|TRBJ2-2|TRBV19
TGTGCCAGTAGGGGGCAACCCGGGGAGCTGTTTTTT
CASRGQPGELFF
>once|-|13|TRBJ2-1|TRBV7-3
TGTGCCAGCAGCTTAGATGCGGGCAATGAGCAGTTCTTC
CASSLDAGNEQFF
>-|TRBD1|16|TRBJ2-2|TRBV7-9
TGTGCCAGCAGCTCGACAGGGGGGGTGAACACCGGGGAGCTGTTTTTT
CASSSTGGVNTGELFF
>-|-|15|TRBJ1-1|TRBV6-1
TGTGCCAGCAGTGAACCGAGGGCAGGGAGCACTGAAGCTTTCTTT
CASSEPRAGSTEAFF
>-|TRBD1|14|TRBJ2-7|TRBV2
TGTGCCAGCCTGGTGCGACAGGGTAACTACGAGCAGTACTTC
CASLVRQGNYEQYF
>-|-|15|TRBJ2-7|TRBV28
TGTGCCAGCAATGCCCGGGACAAACTCGCCTACGAGCAGTACTTC
CASNARDKLAYEQYF
>-|-|12|TRBJ2-2|TRBV7-9
TGTGCCAGCAGCCATAATTCGGGGGAGCTGTTTTTT
CASSHNSGELFF
>-|-|15|TRBJ2-7|TRBV27
TGTGCCAGCAGTGTCGGGACTGGGACGGACTACGAGCAGTACTTC
CASSVGTGTDYEQYF
>-|-|13|TRBJ1-1|TRBV5-1
TGCGCCAGCACAGGGCAGCAGAACACTGAAGCTTTCTTT
CASTGQQNTEAFF
>-|-|15|TRBJ2-1|TRBV27
TGTGCCAGCAGTTTGGGAGTGGGCTCCTACAATGAGCAGTTCTTC
CASSLGVGSYNEQFF
>-|-|13|TRBJ1-5|TRBV28
TGTGCCAGCAACAGGGAGGGCAATCAGCCCCAGCATTTT
CASNREGNQPQHF
>-|TRBD2|16|TRBJ2-7|TRBV19
TGTGCCAGTAGTACGCCCCCGGGACGGGAGGCCTACGAGCAGTACTTC
CASSTPPGREAYEQYF
>-|TRBD1|15|TRBJ2-2|TRBV28
TGTGCCAGCAGTTTGAGGACAGGGGACACCGGGGAGCTGTTTTTT
CASSLRTGDTGELFF
>-|-|15|TRBJ2-7|TRBV4-1
TGCGCCAGCAGCCAAAATGGCGATCCTGCTAACGAGCAGTACTTC
CASSQNGDPANEQYF
>-|-|13|TRBJ2-7|TRBV6-6
TGTGCCAGCAGTTACACAGGGTTCCACGAGCAGTACTTC
CASSYTGFHEQYF
>-|-|11|TRBJ2-7|TRBV2
TGTGCCAGCAGTGTGTCCTACGAGCAGTACTTC
CASSVSYEQYF
>once|-|14|TRBJ1-1|TRBV5-5
TGTGCCAGCAGCTTGGAGGGGATGAACACTGAAGCTTTCTTT
CASSLEGMNTEAFF
>-|TRBD2|18|TRBJ2-1|TRBV29-1
TGCAGCGTTGAGGGACTAGCGGGTTTCTCGTTTTCCTACAATGAGCAGTTCTTC
CSVEGLAGFSFSYNEQFF
>-|-|15|TRBJ1-1|TRBV28
TGTGCCAGCAGGTCCGTCTGGGGAATTGGACCTGAAGCTTTCTTT
CASRSVWGIGPEAFF
>-|TRBD1|16|TRBJ1-2|TRBV27
TGTGCCAGCAGTTTACTCCGGAACAGGGGAGAGGGTGGCTACACCTTC
CASSLLRNRGEGGYTF
>-|TRBD2|15|TRBJ2-7|TRBV9
TGTGCCAGCAGCGTAGACGGCGGGAGTTATTCCGAGCAGTACTTC
CASSVDGGSYSEQYF
>once|-|10|TRBJ2-7|TRBV10-3
TGTGCCATCGGGTACTACGAGCAGTACTTC
CAIGYYEQYF
>-|TRBD1|12|TRBJ1-2|TRBV19
TGTGCCAGCCGAACAGGGGGCCTTGGCTACACCTTC
CASRTGGLGYTF
>-|TRBD2|20|TRBJ2-1|TRBV5-8
TGTGCCAGCAGCTACTTGTGGATGACAACCGGGACTAGCGGGAGTAATGAGCAGTTCTTC
CASSYLWMTTGTSGSNEQFF
>-|-|18|TRBJ2-1|TRBV11-2
TGTGCCAGCAGCTCAGGTAGGGCAGGGGAGTATTCCTACAATGAGCAGTTCTTC
CASSSGRAGEYSYNEQFF
>-|-|13|TRBJ1-2|TRBV2
TGTGCCAGCAGGCCTACAGGGACGGAAGGCTACACCTTC
CASRPTGTEGYTF
>-|TRBD2|15|TRBJ2-1|TRBV15
TGTGCCACCAGCAGCGGGACTAGCGGGAGGGATGAGCAGTTCTTC
CATSSGTSGRDEQFF
>once|-|14|TRBJ2-5|TRBV14
TGTGCCAGCAGCCCAACCGGTTTTAGGGAGACCCAGTACTTC
CASSPTGFRETQYF
>-|TRBD1|19|TRBJ2-5|TRBV7-9
TGTGCCAGCAGCTTAGCCTTGGGGGACAGGGGGTACTTCCAAGAGACCCAGTACTTC
CASSLALGDRGYFQETQYF
>-|TRBD2|15|TRBJ2-1|TRBV4-1
TGCGCCAGCAGCCAACTAGCGGGGGTCTACAATGAGCAGTTCTTC
CASSQLAGVYNEQFF
>-|TRBD2|14|TRBJ2-7|TRBV10-1
TGCGCCAGCAGTGAGCAGGAGCGGGACTACGAGCAGTACTTC
CASSEQERDYEQYF
>few|-|11|TRBJ2-1|TRBV20-1
TGCAGTGCTAGAGTTATCAATGAGCAGTTCTTC
CSARVINEQFF
>-|-|14|TRBJ1-2|TRBV6-5
TGTGCCAGCAGTTACTCGACCGGGGTGGGAGGCTACACCTTC
CASSYSTGVGGYTF
>-|TRBD1|14|TRBJ2-7|TRBV23-1
TGCGCCAGCACCCACAGGGGGCCCCACTACGAGCAGTACTTC
CASTHRGPHYEQYF
>-|-|15|TRBJ2-3|TRBV28
TGTGCCAGCAGTTTCTTGACCGAGGGCACAGATACGCAGTATTTT
CASSFLTEGTDTQYF
>-|-|15|TRBJ1-1|TRBV19
TGTGCCAGTAGTATCCAGGGCACTATGAACACTGAAGCTTTCTTT
CASSIQGTMNTEAFF
>once|TRBD2|16|TRBJ2-1|TRBV11-3
TGTGCCAGCAGCTTTTCCTCAGCGGGAGCGGTTAATGAGCAGTTCTTC
CASSFSSAGAVNEQFF
>-|TRBD1|15|TRBJ2-1|TRBV7-8
TGTGCCAGCAGCTTATTGGGACAGGGATTCAATGAGCAGTTCTTC
CASSLLGQGFNEQFF
>once|-|16|TRBJ2-7|TRBV6-5
TGTGCCAGCAGTTACTCGATTTTACAGGGTAGGGACGAGCAGTACTTC
CASSYSILQGRDEQYF
>-|-|16|TRBJ1-2|TRBV7-9
TGTGCCAGCAGCTCCAGCCGATGGACAGCAGACTATGGCTACACCTTC
CASSSSRWTADYGYTF
>-|-|12|TRBJ2-2|TRBV6-5
TGTGCCAGCAGATTGAGCGGGGGGGAGCTGTTTTTT
CASRLSGGELFF